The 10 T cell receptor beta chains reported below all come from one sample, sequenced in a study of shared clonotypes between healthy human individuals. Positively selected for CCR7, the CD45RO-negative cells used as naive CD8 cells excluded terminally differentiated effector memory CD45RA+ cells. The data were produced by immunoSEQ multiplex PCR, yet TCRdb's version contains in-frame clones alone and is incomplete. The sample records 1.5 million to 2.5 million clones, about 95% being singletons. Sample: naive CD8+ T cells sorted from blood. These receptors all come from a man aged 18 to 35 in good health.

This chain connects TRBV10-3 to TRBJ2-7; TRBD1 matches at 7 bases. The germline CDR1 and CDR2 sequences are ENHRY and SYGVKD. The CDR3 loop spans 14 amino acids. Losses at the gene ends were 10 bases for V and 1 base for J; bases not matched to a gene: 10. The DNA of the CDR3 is TGTGCCACCACGTCACAGGGGAGTTCCTACGAGCAGTACTTC. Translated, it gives CATTSQGSSYEQYF.

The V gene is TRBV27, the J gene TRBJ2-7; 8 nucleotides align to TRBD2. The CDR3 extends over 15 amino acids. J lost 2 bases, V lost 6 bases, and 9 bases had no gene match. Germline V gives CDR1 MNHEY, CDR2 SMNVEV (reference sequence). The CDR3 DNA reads TGTGCCAGCAGACCGGGACTAGTAAGTCCCTACGAGCAGTACTTC. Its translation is CASRPGLVSPYEQYF.

CDR3 coding DNA: TGCGCCAGCAGCGCCCGACAGGGATTGAACACTGAAGCTTTCTTT. This gives the protein CASSARQGLNTEAFF. This chain uses TRBV4-1 with TRBJ1-1; 7 bases match TRBD1. The CDR3 extends over 15 amino acids. CDR1 MGHRA and CDR2 YSYEKL come from the germline V gene. Trimming took 5 bases from V and 0 from J; bases not matched to a gene: 6.

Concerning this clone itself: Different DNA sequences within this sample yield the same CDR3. The CDR3: CASSFQTGYEQYF. The CDR3 DNA is TGTGCCAGCAGCTTCCAAACCGGCTACGAGCAGTACTTC. This sequence joins TRBV7-2 and TRBJ2-7, with D hard to call. The V end was cut by 3 bases, the J end by 3 bases, with 9 bases between. Germline CDR1 is SGHTA and CDR2 is FQGNSA. The CDR3 extends over 13 amino acids.

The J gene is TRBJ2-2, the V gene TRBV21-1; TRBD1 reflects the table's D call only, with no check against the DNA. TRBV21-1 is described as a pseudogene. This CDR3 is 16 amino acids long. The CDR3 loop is CASSAMTGYLTGELFF. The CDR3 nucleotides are TGTGCCAGCAGCGCTATGACAGGGTATCTCACCGGGGAGCTGTTTTTT.

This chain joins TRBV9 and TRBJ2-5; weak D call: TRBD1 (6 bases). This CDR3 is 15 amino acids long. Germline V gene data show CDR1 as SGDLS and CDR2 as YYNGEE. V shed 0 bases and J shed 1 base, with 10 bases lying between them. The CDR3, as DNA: TGTGCCAGCAGCGTAGCGGGACACCTCCAAGAGACCCAGTACTTC. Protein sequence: CASSVAGHLQETQYF.

The chain's CDR3 is CATSRDRVTGADGYTF. Written as DNA, the CDR3 is TGTGCCACCAGCAGAGATAGGGTTACCGGGGCGGATGGCTACACCTTC. This chain links TRBV15 with TRBJ1-2; possibly TRBD1 for D (5 bases). The CDR3 loop spans 16 amino acids. Trimming took off 0 bases at V and 6 bases at J, with 17 bases between the two ends. The germline V gene has CDR1 LNHNV and CDR2 YYDKDF (reference sequence).

The CDR3 sequence: CASSQGQGWDEQYF. For the CDR3, the DNA is TGTGCCAGCAGTCAGGGACAGGGGTGGGACGAGCAGTACTTC. This chain uses TRBV5-6 with TRBJ2-7; TRBD1 agrees at 10 bases. This CDR3 has 14 amino acids. Germline V gives CDR1 SGHDT, CDR2 YYEEEE. J gave up 5 bases and V 5 bases, and 7 bases lay outside the gene matches.

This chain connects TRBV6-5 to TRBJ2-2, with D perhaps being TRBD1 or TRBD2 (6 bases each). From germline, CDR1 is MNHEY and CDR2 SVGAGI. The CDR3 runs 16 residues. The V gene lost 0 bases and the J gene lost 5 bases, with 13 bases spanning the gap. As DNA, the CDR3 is TGTGCCAGCAGTTACTCGACACAGGGACTGACCGGGGAGCTGTTTTTT. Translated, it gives CASSYSTQGLTGELFF.

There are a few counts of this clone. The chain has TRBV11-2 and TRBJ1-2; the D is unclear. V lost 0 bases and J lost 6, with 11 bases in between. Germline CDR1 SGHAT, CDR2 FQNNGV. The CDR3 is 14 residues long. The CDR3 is CASSLEGTNDGYTF. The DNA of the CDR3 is TGTGCCAGCAGCTTAGAGGGAACGAATGATGGCTACACCTTC.